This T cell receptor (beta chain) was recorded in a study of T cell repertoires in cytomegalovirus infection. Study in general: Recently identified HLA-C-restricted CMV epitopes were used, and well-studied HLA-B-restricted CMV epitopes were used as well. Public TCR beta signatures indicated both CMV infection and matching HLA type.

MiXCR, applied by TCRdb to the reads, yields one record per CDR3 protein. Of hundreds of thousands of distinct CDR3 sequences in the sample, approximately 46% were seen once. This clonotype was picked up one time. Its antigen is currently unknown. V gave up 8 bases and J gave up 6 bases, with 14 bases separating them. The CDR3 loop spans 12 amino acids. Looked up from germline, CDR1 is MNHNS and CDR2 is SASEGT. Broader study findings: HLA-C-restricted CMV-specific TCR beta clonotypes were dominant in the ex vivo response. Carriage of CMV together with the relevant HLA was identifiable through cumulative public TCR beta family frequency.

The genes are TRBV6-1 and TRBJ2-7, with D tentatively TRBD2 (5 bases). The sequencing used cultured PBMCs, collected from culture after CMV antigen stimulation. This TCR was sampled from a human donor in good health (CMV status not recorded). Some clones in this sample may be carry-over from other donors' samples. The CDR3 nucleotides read TGTGCCAGCTGCCTGGGAGCGACCGAGCAGTACTTC. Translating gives CASCLGATEQYF.